This entry lists 20 T cell receptor beta chains sequenced from one sample in a study of T cell clonotyping in hematopoietic cell transplantation. Time point noted: recipient sample about 28 days before transplant, after cytoreduction. TCRdb's copy holds only in-frame clones and misses some; the assay was immunoSEQ multiplex PCR. The data show 25,000 to 30,000 clones, 65% to 80% seen once. The specimen comprised peripheral blood mononuclear cells, sampled before stem cell transplant. Source of these receptors: a woman aged 30 to 39 with chronic myeloid leukemia. Some clones in this sample may be carry-over from other donors' samples.

Points on this clone: One junction end disagrees with the germline gene, perhaps due to a read error. The V gene is TRBV29-1, the J gene TRBJ1-1, with no clear D. The CDR3 has 15 amino acids. CDR1 is SQVTM, CDR2 ANQGSEA, per germline. In DNA, the CDR3 is TGCAGCGTTGAAGAGGCAGCGTGGGTGAAAACTGAAGCTTTCTTT. Residues: CSVEEAAWVKTEAFF.

The genes are TRBV4-1 and TRBJ1-1, with unresolved D. CDR3 length: 15 amino acids. In germline, CDR1 is MGHRA, CDR2 YSYEKL. The V end lost 1 base, the J end lost 0 bases, and 9 bases lay between the germline ends. The CDR3 bases are TGCGCCAGCAGCCAAGGTATCCCGCTGAACACTGAAGCTTTCTTT. This translates into CASSQGIPLNTEAFF.

The chain is built from TRBV19 and TRBJ1-1; D not certain. V lost 5 bases to trimming and J lost 0 bases, with 10 bases between them. The CDR3 runs to 14 residues. CDR1 LNHDA and CDR2 SQIVND come from the germline V gene (reference sequence). The CDR3 region has the DNA TGTGCCAGTAGTTCTAGGACGGTGAACACTGAAGCTTTCTTT. Its protein product is CASSSRTVNTEAFF.

The chain uses TRBV4-3 and TRBJ2-1, with 13 bases identical to TRBD2. This CDR3 is 16 amino acids long. Germline CDR1 LGHNA, CDR2 YSLEER. The ends lost 4 bases at V and 6 bases at J; junction bases unmatched: 6. For the CDR3, the DNA is TGCGCCAGCAGCCCCCTGACTAGCGGGGGGTCCAATGAGCAGTTCTTC. Translation gives CASSPLTSGGSNEQFF.

The chain links TRBV29-1 to TRBJ1-3; no reliable D call. The CDR3 has 13 amino acids. With 6 bases removed from V and 2 bases from J, the gap between germline ends came to 11 bases. In germline, CDR1 is SQVTM, CDR2 ANQGSEA. The CDR3 DNA is TGCAGCGTCAACTTCGGGCCTGGAAACACCATATATTTT. The encoded protein is CSVNFGPGNTIYF.

The V call is TRBV11-3, the J call TRBJ2-1, with 13 bases lining up with TRBD2. CDR1 SGHNT and CDR2 YENEEA come from the germline V gene. The CDR3 consists of 15 residues. J was trimmed by 6 bases and V by 3 bases; bases with no gene match: 2. The DNA of the CDR3 is TGTGCCAGCAGCTTCACTAGCGGGGGGGCCAATGAGCAGTTCTTC. Translated: CASSFTSGGANEQFF. Full variable domain (rest looked up from reference TRBV11-3 and TRBJ2-1): EAGVVQSPRYKIIEKKQPVAFWCNPISGHNTLYWYLQNLGQGPELLIRYENEEAVDDSQLPKDRFSAERLKGVDSTLKIQPAELGDSAVYLCASSFTSGGANEQFFGPGTRLTVL.

This chain links TRBV6-5 with TRBJ2-7; no firm D call. Trimming removed 3 bases from V and 5 bases from J, with 5 bases in between. This CDR3 is 11 amino acids long. In germline, CDR1 is MNHEY, CDR2 SVGAGI. This CDR3 is CASSYGHEQYF. CDR3 nucleotides: TGTGCCAGCAGTTATGGCCACGAGCAGTACTTC.

The sample holds one count of this clone. The V gene is TRBV27, the J gene TRBJ2-3; 8 bases are a match to TRBD2. This CDR3 spans 14 amino acids. V trimming: 10 bases; J trimming: 6 bases; junction bases outside the gene matches: 12. Germline CDR1 is MNHEY and CDR2 is SMNVEV (reference sequence). The CDR3 reads CATRQAGVGDTQYF. In nucleotides, the CDR3 is TGTGCCACCAGACAAGCGGGGGTCGGGGATACGCAGTATTTT.

J is TRBJ1-6 and V is TRBV5-1; 8 positions agree with TRBD1. After removal of 4 bases from V and 7 bases from J, the junction contained 7 bases not matched to a gene. The CDR3 is made up of 15 amino acids. Germline CDR1 is SGHRS and CDR2 is YFSETQ. CDR3 nucleotides: TGCGCCAGCAGCACGACAGGGGAAGGCAATTCACCCCTCCACTTT. It encodes CASSTTGEGNSPLHF.

J is TRBJ1-3 and V is TRBV6-5; TRBD1 is a possible D gene (5 bases). Trimming left V 0 bases short and J 0 bases short, with 9 bases between. This CDR3 is 16 amino acids long. Germline CDR1 and CDR2: MNHEY and SVGAGI. CDR3 DNA sequence: TGTGCCAGCAGTTACTCGATTCAGGGCTCTGGAAACACCATATATTTT. Its translation: CASSYSIQGSGNTIYF.

The chain has TRBV6-6 and TRBJ1-2, with D uncertain. The CDR3 totals 12 residues. Germline V gene sequence: CDR1 MNHNY, CDR2 SVGAGI (reference sequence). V was cut by 4 bases and J by 4 bases, with 7 bases left in between. The CDR3 bases are TGTGCCAGCAGTTTGGAATCCTATGGCTACACCTTC. Translating it yields CASSLESYGYTF.

The J gene is TRBJ1-5, the V gene TRBV5-6; no clear D. This CDR3 is built from 14 residues. V was shortened by 0 bases and J by 3 bases, with 7 bases between the two germline ends. CDR1 and CDR2 (germline): SGHDT, YYEEEE. The CDR3 loop is CASSLGRHNQPQHF. For the CDR3, the DNA is TGTGCCAGCAGCTTGGGACGCCACAATCAGCCCCAGCATTTT. Full variable domain (rest looked up from reference TRBV5-6 and TRBJ1-5): DAGVTQSPTHLIKTRGQQVTLRCSPKSGHDTVSWYQQALGQGPQFIFQYYEEEERQRGNFPDRFSGHQFPNYSSELNVNALLLGDSALYLCASSLGRHNQPQHFGDGTRLSIL.

DNA for the CDR3: TGTGCCAGCGGCTCTGGGACAGGGGGCGAGTCACCCCTCCACTTT. Its protein is CASGSGTGGESPLHF. The chain has TRBV6-5 and TRBJ1-6; 12 bases line up with TRBD1. The CDR3 has 15 amino acids. V gave up 8 bases and J gave up 10 bases; unmatched junction bases: 9. The germline CDR1 and CDR2 sequences are MNHEY and SVGAGI.

This clone has a single count. The genes are TRBV4-3 and TRBJ2-5; 7 positions agree with TRBD2. The CDR3 loop spans 18 amino acids. V lost 0 bases to trimming and J lost 4 bases; unmatched junction nucleotides: 14. The germline CDR1 and CDR2 sequences are LGHNA and YSLEER. The DNA for the CDR3 is TGCGCCAGCAGCCAAGATGTCTCGGGGGGAGGACATGTAGAGACCCAGTACTTC. Protein product: CASSQDVSGGGHVETQYF.

J is TRBJ1-6 and V is TRBV7-9, with 8 bases lining up with TRBD1. V trimming: 11 bases; J trimming: 7 bases; junction bases outside the gene matches: 16. Germline CDR1 SEHNR, CDR2 FQNEAQ (reference sequence). This CDR3 is 16 amino acids long. The CDR3 loop reads CACQLRRDRRNSPLHF. The CDR3 nucleotides read TGTGCCTGCCAGCTCCGCCGGGACAGGAGAAATTCACCCCTCCACTTT.

The CDR3 loop reads CASSLAGLRGLHTEAFF. The CDR3 nucleotides read TGTGCCAGCAGCTTGGCTGGCCTTCGGGGACTTCACACTGAAGCTTTCTTT. The chain uses TRBV5-4 and TRBJ1-1; D may be TRBD1 (5 bases). V was trimmed by 0 bases and J by 3 bases, leaving 18 bases between them. The CDR3 has 17 residues. The germline gives CDR1 SGHNT, CDR2 YYREEE (reference sequence). The variable domain in full, with the rest retrieved from reference TRBV5-4 and TRBJ1-1, is ETGVTQSPTHLIKTRGQQVTLRCSSQSGHNTVSWYQQALGQGPQFIFQYYREEENGRGNFPPRFSGLQFPNYSSELNVNALELDDSALYLCASSLAGLRGLHTEAFFGQGTRLTVV.

The chain joins TRBV2 to TRBJ1-2; maybe TRBD1 (5 bases). V gave up 4 bases and J gave up 5 bases, with 11 bases separating them. The CDR3 contains 13 residues. Germline CDR1 reads SNHLY; CDR2 reads FYNNEI. CDR3 in amino acids: CASSVEQVYGYTF. In DNA, the CDR3 is TGTGCCAGCAGTGTAGAACAGGTTTATGGCTACACCTTC.

The chain employs TRBV7-2 and TRBJ1-2; D ambiguous. V dropped 3 bases and J dropped 0 bases, with 11 bases sitting between them. The germline CDR1 and CDR2 sequences are SGHTA and FQGNSA. The CDR3 contains 15 residues. For the CDR3, the DNA is TGTGCCAGCAGCTTGAGCGCTGGAGCTAACTATGGCTACACCTTC. It translates to CASSLSAGANYGYTF.

V usage is TRBV5-6 and J usage is TRBJ2-7, with D maybe TRBD1 (6 bases). V was trimmed by 4 bases and J by 3 bases, leaving 11 bases between them. The CDR3 length is 13 residues. In germline, CDR1 is SGHDT, CDR2 YYEEEE. DNA for the CDR3: TGTGCCAGCAGCGTGGACAGTCGCTACGAGCAGTACTTC. It yields the protein CASSVDSRYEQYF.

The chain is built from TRBV6-5 and TRBJ1-2; D ambiguous. There are 12 residues in the CDR3. The germline V gene has CDR1 MNHEY and CDR2 SVGAGI. V lost 5 bases and J lost 8, with 12 bases in between. The chain's CDR3 is CASSDSPRGYTF. In nucleotides, the CDR3 is TGTGCCAGCAGTGATTCACCGCGAGGCTACACCTTC.